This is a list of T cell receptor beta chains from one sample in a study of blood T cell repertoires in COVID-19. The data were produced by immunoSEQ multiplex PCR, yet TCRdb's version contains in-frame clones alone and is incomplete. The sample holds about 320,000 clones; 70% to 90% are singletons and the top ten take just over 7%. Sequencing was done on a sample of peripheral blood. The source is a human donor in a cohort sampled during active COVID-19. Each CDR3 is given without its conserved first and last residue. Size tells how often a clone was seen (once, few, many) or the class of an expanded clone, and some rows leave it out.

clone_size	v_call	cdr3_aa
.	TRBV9	ASRPGGSGNTIY
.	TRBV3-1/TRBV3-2	ASSQGAGDNYGYT
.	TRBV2	ASSESRGTGYNEQF
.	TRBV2	AWRGYT
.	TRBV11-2	ASSLNPWRRQSYGYT
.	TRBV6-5	ASRRTGLNTEAF
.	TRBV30	AWSIRGLGNQPQH
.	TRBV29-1	SVDATSGRRTDTQY
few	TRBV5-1	ASSPTGFYGYGYT
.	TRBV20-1	SAKNRESLY
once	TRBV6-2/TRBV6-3	ASSPRGGSRSGNTIY
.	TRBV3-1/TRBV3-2	ASSLGTGDGYT
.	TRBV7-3	ASSQRSGGINEQF
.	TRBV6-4	ASSDTDTRYGYT
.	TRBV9	ASSPRTVYGYT
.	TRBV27	ASSLGGNPVQY
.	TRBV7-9	AASKGRRGGGYT
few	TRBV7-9	ASSRVDRGKGGYT
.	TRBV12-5	ASGLVRNQGTYGYT
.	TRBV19	ASSNQGASGNTIY
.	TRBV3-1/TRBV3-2	ASSQVRGTEAF
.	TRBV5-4	ASSTRTGGVDGYT
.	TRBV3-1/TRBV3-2	ASSQEYLGQGNWAF
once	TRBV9	ASSVGSTNTGELF
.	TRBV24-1	ATSDPTLDRFGNQPQH
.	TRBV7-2	ASSRGGAWYYEQY
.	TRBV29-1	SAELAGDTGELF
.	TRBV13	ASSLPGYWAGELF
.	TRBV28	ASSLNNIGRAGGNEQF
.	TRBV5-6	ASSANNEQF
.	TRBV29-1	SVSARQTVNTEAF
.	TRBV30	AWSVSGNQPQH
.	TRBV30	AWTPRRGFSYNSPLH
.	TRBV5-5	ASSIWLTGDGYGYT
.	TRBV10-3	AISGDRGEKLF
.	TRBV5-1	ASSLDTGSTDTQY
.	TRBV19	ASSIAGGITNYGYT
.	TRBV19	ATQGGSADEQF
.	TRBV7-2	ASSSYGYT
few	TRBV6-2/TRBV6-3	ASSYSQGNTEAF
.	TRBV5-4	ASSFRDRGGTEAF
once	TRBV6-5	ASSLSGNSNQPQH
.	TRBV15	ATSSYTPLY
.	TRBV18	ASSRTSGGAADTQY
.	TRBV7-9	ASSYSGGAEQF
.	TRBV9	ASSAISVGGSSGNTIY
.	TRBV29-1	SVETNGQGGAYGYT
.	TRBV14	ASSQVWGAEAF
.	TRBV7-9	ASTYGADTEAF
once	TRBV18	ASSPPGRTEAF
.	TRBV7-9	ASSPVGGQIQETQY
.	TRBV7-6	ASSFRQADEQY
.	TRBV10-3	AISDLTGNTEAF
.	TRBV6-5	ASTRFGTYADEQY
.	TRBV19	ASSVRTGGETQY